This T cell receptor (beta chain) was captured in a study of T cell responses to AZD1222 COVID-19 vaccine. This table comes from immunoSEQ multiplex PCR, and its TCRdb copy is limited to in-frame clones, with some not included. The sample contains approximately 150,000 clones, approximately 90% of which appear only once. Regarding the study as a whole: Mostly white British, mostly female donors; authors suggested clonal diversity may be underestimated. Close to half of spike-specific TCRs reportedly recognize unmutated variant regions.

Turning to this clone: The antigen is undetermined.

This sample comprised peripheral blood, obtained 28 days after the second AZD1222 dose. The receptor was derived from an adult who received the AZD1222 COVID-19 vaccine.

DNA for the CDR3: TGCGCCAGCAGCCAAGACTCTACGGGGACAATTGAGCAGTTCTTC. Translated: CASSQDSTGTIEQFF. This chain connects TRBV4-1 to TRBJ2-1; a weak D match, TRBD1 (6 bases). The V gene's germline CDR1 is MGHRA and CDR2 YSYEKL. The V and J ends lost 0 bases and 9 bases respectively, with 15 bases between them. The CDR3 loop spans 15 amino acids.